Listed below are T cell receptor beta chains from one sample, sequenced in a study of long-term antiretroviral therapy in people with HIV. Clones were sequenced by immunoSEQ multiplex PCR, and TCRdb holds only the in-frame ones, with some missing. Of 20,000 to 25,000 clones in the sample, less than 85% were seen once. The sample here was unsorted PBMCs, taken about 2.4 years after starting antiretroviral therapy. The receptor source for this set is a man aged 35 to 55 with HIV. The CDR3 runs from the conserved cysteine through the conserved F or W. Fields, in order: J gene, clone size, D gene, V gene, CDR3 protein, CDR3 DNA. The D gene is left open where the match is weak. Size is stated for part of the rows, as once, few or many counts, or as a class when the clone is expanded.

J: TRBJ1-5; size: -; D: -; V: TRBV2; CDR3: CASRDENQPQHF; DNA: TGTGCCAGCAGGGATGAGAATCAGCCCCAGCATTTT
J: TRBJ1-1; size: -; D: TRBD1; V: TRBV10-3; CDR3: CAISDPGQVGGTEAFF; DNA: TGTGCCATCAGTGACCCCGGACAGGTGGGCGGCACTGAAGCTTTCTTT
J: TRBJ2-7; size: -; D: -; V: TRBV11-2; CDR3: CASSPGASGYEQYF; DNA: TGTGCCAGCAGCCCAGGGGCTAGCGGCTACGAGCAGTACTTC
J: TRBJ2-1; size: medium-sized; D: -; V: TRBV27; CDR3: CASWKERGYNEQFF; DNA: TGTGCCAGTTGGAAGGAGAGGGGATACAATGAGCAGTTCTTC
J: TRBJ2-3; size: -; D: -; V: TRBV4-2; CDR3: CASSQDGSAGARTDTQYF; DNA: TGTGCCAGCAGCCAAGACGGCAGCGCGGGGGCACGCACAGATACGCAGTATTTT
J: TRBJ2-7; size: -; D: -; V: TRBV25-1; CDR3: CASLRVDTYEQYF; DNA: TGTGCCTCCCTGCGGGTCGATACCTACGAGCAGTACTTC
J: TRBJ2-7; size: -; D: -; V: TRBV2; CDR3: CAWGTTSSYEQYF; DNA: TGTGCCTGGGGGACAACGAGCTCCTACGAGCAGTACTTC
J: TRBJ2-2; size: -; D: -; V: TRBV28; CDR3: CASSSSVAGELFF; DNA: TGTGCCAGCAGCAGTTCGGTGGCCGGGGAGCTGTTTTTT
J: TRBJ1-2; size: few; D: -; V: TRBV7-8; CDR3: CASSLGVRNGYTF; DNA: TGTGCCAGCAGCTTAGGGGTCAGGAATGGCTACACCTTC
J: TRBJ1-5; size: few; D: TRBD1; V: TRBV11-2; CDR3: CASKQGQGARQPQHF; DNA: TGTGCCAGCAAGCAAGGACAGGGGGCTCGACAGCCCCAGCATTTT
J: TRBJ2-7; size: -; D: TRBD2; V: TRBV27; CDR3: CASSPRGGYEQYF; DNA: TGTGCCAGCAGTCCCCGGGGGGGCTACGAGCAGTACTTC
J: TRBJ1-2; size: -; D: -; V: TRBV28; CDR3: CASSLFWGEGRGNYGYTF; DNA: TGTGCCAGCAGTTTATTTTGGGGGGAAGGTCGTGGTAACTATGGCTACACCTTC
J: TRBJ2-7; size: -; D: TRBD1; V: TRBV29-1; CDR3: CSVMFRDREYF; DNA: TGCAGCGTCATGTTCCGGGACAGGGAGTACTTC
J: TRBJ1-3; size: few; D: -; V: TRBV28; CDR3: CASSLLQGNTIYF; DNA: TGTGCCAGCAGTTTATTACAGGGAAACACCATATATTTT
J: TRBJ1-1; size: -; D: -; V: TRBV6-5; CDR3: CASSYGGLGTEAFF; DNA: TGTGCCAGCAGTTACGGGGGGCTGGGCACTGAAGCTTTCTTT
J: TRBJ1-4; size: few; D: -; V: TRBV7-9; CDR3: CASSLVYEKLFF; DNA: TGTGCCAGCAGCTTAGTGTATGAAAAACTGTTTTTT
J: TRBJ2-3; size: -; D: -; V: TRBV6-5; CDR3: CASSNLLDTQYF; DNA: TGTGCCAGCAGTAACCTGCTAGATACGCAGTATTTT
J: TRBJ1-1; size: -; D: -; V: TRBV18; CDR3: CASSLQEMRNTEAFF; DNA: TGTGCCAGCTCCCTCCAGGAAATGAGGAACACTGAAGCTTTCTTT
J: TRBJ1-2; size: -; D: -; V: TRBV4-1; CDR3: CASSQDQVGVGYGYTF; DNA: TGCGCCAGCAGCCAAGATCAGGTAGGGGTCGGATATGGCTACACCTTC
J: TRBJ2-7; size: -; D: -; V: TRBV7-9; CDR3: CASSPRVGGNRFHEQYF; DNA: TGTGCCAGCAGCCCTAGGGTCGGCGGGAATAGGTTTCACGAGCAGTACTTC
J: TRBJ1-1; size: -; D: TRBD1; V: TRBV7-9; CDR3: CASSKQGGVNTEAFF; DNA: TGTGCCAGCAGCAAGCAGGGGGGAGTGAACACTGAAGCTTTCTTT
J: TRBJ2-7; size: -; D: -; V: TRBV5-1; CDR3: CASSLPPAGEQYF; DNA: TGCGCCAGCAGCTTGCCTCCGGCGGGCGAGCAGTACTTC
J: TRBJ2-7; size: -; D: TRBD2; V: TRBV9; CDR3: CASSATSGGSQYF; DNA: TGTGCCAGCAGCGCCACTAGCGGGGGCTCGCAGTACTTC
J: TRBJ1-2; size: -; D: TRBD1; V: TRBV9; CDR3: CASSAPFDREGGYTF; DNA: TGTGCCAGCAGCGCCCCATTTGACAGGGAAGGTGGCTACACCTTC
J: TRBJ2-7; size: -; D: -; V: TRBV6-6; CDR3: CASSPPWRDGNEQYF; DNA: TGTGCCAGCAGTCCCCCTTGGCGGGATGGGAACGAGCAGTACTTC
J: TRBJ2-7; size: -; D: -; V: TRBV10-3; CDR3: CATVSGTEEQYF; DNA: TGTGCCACAGTTTCGGGGACGGAGGAGCAGTACTTC
J: TRBJ2-1; size: -; D: -; V: TRBV11-2; CDR3: CASSFGTYNEQFF; DNA: TGTGCCAGCAGCTTCGGGACTTACAATGAGCAGTTCTTC
J: TRBJ2-7; size: few; D: -; V: TRBV30; CDR3: CAWKFGSQAEQYF; DNA: TGTGCCTGGAAATTCGGCAGTCAAGCCGAGCAGTACTTC
J: TRBJ1-5; size: -; D: -; V: TRBV5-1; CDR3: CASSSTGGSNQPQHF; DNA: TGCGCCAGCAGCAGCACCGGGGGGAGCAATCAGCCCCAGCATTTT
J: TRBJ1-3; size: -; D: -; V: TRBV7-9; CDR3: CASSILRGGSASGNTIYF; DNA: TGTGCCAGCAGCATACTCCGGGGCGGTAGTGCTAGTGGAAACACCATATATTTT
J: TRBJ1-2; size: -; D: TRBD1; V: TRBV28; CDR3: CASTRTGTYYGYTF; DNA: TGTGCCAGCACCCGGACAGGGACTTACTATGGCTACACCTTC
J: TRBJ1-5; size: -; D: -; V: TRBV19; CDR3: CASRVTGNNQPQHF; DNA: TGTGCCAGTAGGGTCACAGGGAACAATCAGCCCCAGCATTTT
J: TRBJ1-1; size: -; D: -; V: TRBV11-2; CDR3: CASSLVAAGLRGTEAFF; DNA: TGTGCCAGCAGCTTAGTGGCAGCGGGACTGAGGGGAACTGAAGCTTTCTTT
J: TRBJ2-7; size: -; D: -; V: TRBV18; CDR3: CASSQGIETNEQYF; DNA: TGTGCCAGCTCACAGGGAATAGAGACAAACGAGCAGTACTTC
J: TRBJ1-5; size: -; D: TRBD1; V: TRBV9; CDR3: CASSAGDREGQPQHF; DNA: TGTGCCAGCAGCGCCGGGGACAGGGAGGGTCAGCCCCAGCATTTT
J: TRBJ2-2; size: -; D: TRBD2; V: TRBV5-1; CDR3: CASGIPGLAGGPIGELFF; DNA: TGCGCCAGCGGGATACCGGGACTAGCGGGAGGGCCGATCGGGGAGCTGTTTTTT
J: TRBJ2-7; size: -; D: -; V: TRBV5-8; CDR3: CASSLPGVAYEQYF; DNA: TGTGCCAGCAGCTTGCCCGGGGTGGCCTACGAGCAGTACTTC
J: TRBJ2-7; size: -; D: -; V: TRBV6-5; CDR3: CASSPGQSSYEQYF; DNA: TGTGCCAGCAGCCCTGGACAGAGCTCCTACGAGCAGTACTTC
J: TRBJ2-7; size: -; D: -; V: TRBV28; CDR3: CASSFPSLTRETEEQYF; DNA: TGTGCCAGCAGTTTTCCATCCCTGACTAGAGAGACTGAAGAGCAGTACTTC
J: TRBJ2-1; size: -; D: TRBD1; V: TRBV7-9; CDR3: CASSSADRVNNEQFF; DNA: TGTGCCAGCAGCTCCGCCGACAGGGTCAACAATGAGCAGTTCTTC
J: TRBJ2-2; size: -; D: -; V: TRBV5-4; CDR3: CASSFFGGAGELFF; DNA: TGTGCCAGCAGCTTCTTCGGAGGCGCCGGGGAGCTGTTTTTT
J: TRBJ2-2; size: -; D: -; V: TRBV4-1; CDR3: CASSPGGANTGELFF; DNA: TGCGCCAGCAGCCCCGGGGGCGCGAACACCGGGGAGCTGTTTTTT
J: TRBJ1-2; size: medium-sized; D: -; V: TRBV6-1; CDR3: CASSERQTYGYTF; DNA: TGTGCCAGCAGTGAGAGGCAAACCTATGGCTACACCTTC
J: TRBJ1-2; size: -; D: TRBD1; V: TRBV2; CDR3: CASRGQASNYGYTF; DNA: TGTGCCAGCAGGGGACAGGCGTCTAACTATGGCTACACCTTC
J: TRBJ2-5; size: -; D: -; V: TRBV4-1; CDR3: CASSQDRGQETQYF; DNA: TGCGCCAGCAGCCAAGATCGGGGCCAAGAGACCCAGTACTTC
J: TRBJ2-1; size: -; D: -; V: TRBV29-1; CDR3: CSVGLGPPYNEQFF; DNA: TGCAGCGTCGGACTGGGGCCGCCTTACAATGAGCAGTTCTTC
J: TRBJ2-1; size: -; D: -; V: TRBV25-1; CDR3: CASSEGGHEQFF; DNA: TGTGCCAGCAGTGAAGGCGGACATGAGCAGTTCTTC
J: TRBJ2-2; size: -; D: -; V: TRBV18; CDR3: CASTAGRDTGELFF; DNA: TGTGCCAGCACCGCGGGGCGGGACACCGGGGAGCTGTTTTTT
J: TRBJ2-2; size: -; D: TRBD1; V: TRBV4-2; CDR3: CASSQEVGPGGGELFF; DNA: TGTGCCAGCAGCCAAGAAGTCGGTCCAGGGGGCGGGGAGCTGTTTTTT
J: TRBJ2-2; size: -; D: TRBD2; V: TRBV27; CDR3: CASSLGGSTPTGELFF; DNA: TGTGCCAGCAGTCTCGGCGGGAGCACGCCGACCGGGGAGCTGTTTTTT
J: TRBJ1-1; size: -; D: -; V: TRBV5-1; CDR3: CASSLATWRAEAFF; DNA: TGCGCCAGCAGCTTGGCCACGTGGCGAGCTGAAGCTTTCTTT
J: TRBJ2-7; size: -; D: TRBD1; V: TRBV7-9; CDR3: CASSLSLTGGVFYEQYF; DNA: TGTGCCAGCAGCTTGTCTTTGACAGGGGGCGTTTTCTACGAGCAGTACTTC
J: TRBJ2-5; size: -; D: -; V: TRBV7-3; CDR3: CASSLVGALGETQYF; DNA: TGTGCCAGCAGCTTAGTCGGGGCTTTGGGTGAGACCCAGTACTTC